These T cell receptor beta chains were read from a single sample in a study of CD8 T cells in Susac syndrome. MiXCR, applied by TCRdb to the immunoSEQ multiplex PCR reads, yields one record per CDR3 protein. Seen here are 150,000 to 190,000 distinct CDR3 sequences, 95% observed once, and the top ten hold 0.16%. Sequenced material: CD4+ T cells from PBMCs. These receptors came from a human donor with Susac syndrome. CDR3s include the opening cysteine and the closing phenylalanine or tryptophan. Each record gives: D gene, V gene, J gene, CDR3 protein, CDR3 DNA. D genes are given only for firm matches.

TRBD2,TRBV29-1,TRBJ2-2,CSATSGGHSTGELFF,TGCAGCGCCACCAGCGGGGGGCACTCCACCGGGGAGCTGTTTTTT
TRBD1,TRBV29-1,TRBJ2-1,CSVGRGDRAYNEQFF,TGCAGCGTTGGAAGGGGGGACAGGGCTTACAATGAGCAGTTCTTC
.,TRBV4-3,TRBJ2-7,CASSPRDSREQYF,TGCGCCAGCAGCCCCCGGGACTCAAGGGAGCAGTACTTC
.,TRBV29-1,TRBJ2-5,CSVVQETQYF,TGCAGCGTTGTTCAAGAGACCCAGTACTTC
.,TRBV2,TRBJ2-1,CASSRQNNEQFF,TGTGCCAGCAGTCGACAGAACAATGAGCAGTTCTTC
.,TRBV12-5,TRBJ2-5,CASGLPKTQYF,TGTGCTAGTGGTTTACCGAAGACCCAGTACTTC
TRBD2,TRBV30,TRBJ2-1,CAWSRLAGGQDNEQFF,TGTGCCTGGAGTCGACTAGCGGGGGGGCAGGACAATGAGCAGTTCTTC
TRBD1,TRBV6-2/TRBV6-3,TRBJ1-2,CASSYPQGHGYTF,TGTGCCAGCAGTTATCCACAGGGGCATGGCTACACCTTC
.,TRBV4-1,TRBJ2-3,CASSQKAVGDSTDTQYF,TGCGCCAGCAGCCAAAAGGCGGTCGGGGACAGCACAGATACGCAGTATTTT
TRBD1,TRBV15,TRBJ2-5,CATSRGQFIETQYF,TGTGCCACCAGCAGGGGACAGTTTATAGAGACCCAGTACTTC
.,TRBV4-2,TRBJ1-5,CASSQDQSNQPQHF,TGTGCCAGCAGCCAAGATCAGAGCAATCAGCCCCAGCATTTT
.,TRBV20-1,TRBJ2-7,CSARDRTGSWGEQYF,TGCAGTGCTAGAGATCGTACCGGGTCGTGGGGGGAGCAGTACTTC
TRBD1,TRBV12-3/TRBV12-4,TRBJ1-5,CASSPRTGYQPQHF,TGTGCCAGCAGTCCAAGGACAGGGTATCAGCCCCAGCATTTT
.,TRBV11-2,TRBJ2-1,CASSIEYEQFF,TGTGCCAGCAGTATAGAGTATGAGCAGTTCTTC
.,TRBV12-3/TRBV12-4,TRBJ1-2,CASSPDKGGYTF,TGTGCCAGCAGTCCGGACAAAGGCGGCTACACCTTC
TRBD1,TRBV25-1,TRBJ1-6,CASSEPRTGSSPLHF,TGTGCCAGCAGTGAACCTAGGACAGGGAGCTCACCCCTCCACTTT